Listed below are T cell receptor beta chains from one sample, sequenced in a study of blood T cell repertoires in COVID-19. Data came from immunoSEQ multiplex PCR; TCRdb stores just in-frame clones and leaves some out. This sample yields about 140,000 clones, of which around 89% are seen a single time; approximately 10% belongs to the top ten. Sample: peripheral blood. The receptor set was obtained from a woman of 80 years or more with acute or convalescent COVID-19. Both conserved end residues are part of each CDR3. Fields, in order: J gene, D gene, clone size, V gene, CDR3 protein, CDR3 DNA. The D gene is left open where the match is weak. A row's size may be missing; if present it is once, few, many or a size class.

TRBJ2-6	TRBD1	-	TRBV7-2	CASSFKGAMVSGANVLTF	TGTGCCAGCAGCTTCAAGGGGGCAATGGTTAGTGGGGCCAACGTCCTGACTTTC
TRBJ1-4	-	-	TRBV6-5	CASSPSAANEKLFF	TGTGCCAGCAGCCCCTCAGCGGCTAATGAAAAACTGTTTTTT
TRBJ1-2	-	-	TRBV28	CASSLPSIRGRADGYTF	TGTGCCAGCAGTTTACCAAGCATCAGGGGACGGGCGGATGGCTACACCTTC
TRBJ1-2	-	-	TRBV7-2	CASSFTTGLANYGYTF	TGTGCCAGCAGCTTTACAACAGGGTTAGCTAACTATGGCTACACCTTC
TRBJ1-6	TRBD1	-	TRBV5-6	CASSLDRGNSPLHF	TGTGCCAGCAGCTTGGACAGGGGAAATTCACCCCTCCACTTT
TRBJ2-5	-	-	TRBV2	CASSGSGGGQETQYF	TGTGCCAGCAGTGGATCCGGGGGAGGCCAAGAGACCCAGTACTTC
TRBJ1-5	-	-	TRBV7-2	CASSLQGDQPQHF	TGTGCCAGCAGCCTACAAGGGGATCAGCCCCAGCATTTT
TRBJ2-3	TRBD2	-	TRBV3-1/TRBV3-2	CASSQGLAGFLGDTQYF	TGTGCCAGCAGCCAGGGGCTAGCGGGGTTCCTAGGGGATACGCAGTATTTT
TRBJ2-3	-	once	TRBV30	CAWGRYRDLIGDTQYF	TGTGCCTGGGGTCGTTACAGGGACCTTATTGGAGATACGCAGTATTTT
TRBJ1-6	-	-	TRBV6-6	CASSLREPTSSYNSPLHF	TGTGCCAGCAGTCTCCGGGAACCCACGAGCTCCTATAATTCACCCCTCCACTTT
TRBJ2-2	TRBD2	once	TRBV5-4	CASSLGLAGSTGELFF	TGTGCCAGCAGCTTGGGTCTAGCGGGGAGCACCGGGGAGCTGTTTTTT
TRBJ1-3	-	-	TRBV5-1	CASSREPGNTIYF	TGCGCCAGCAGCCGTGAGCCTGGAAACACCATATATTTT
TRBJ1-2	-	-	TRBV4-1	CASSQDGQGQGYTF	TGCGCCAGCAGCCAAGATGGTCAGGGGCAAGGCTACACCTTC
TRBJ1-4	TRBD1	-	TRBV19	CASSRTGNGEKLFF	TGTGCCAGTAGTAGGACAGGGAATGGTGAAAAACTGTTTTTT
TRBJ2-2	TRBD1	-	TRBV19	CASTAGQAANTGELFF	TGTGCCAGTACCGCTGGACAGGCCGCGAACACCGGGGAGCTGTTTTTT
TRBJ1-1	TRBD1	-	TRBV12-3/TRBV12-4	CASITTGGTEAFF	TGTGCCAGCATCACTACAGGGGGGACTGAAGCTTTCTTT
TRBJ1-2	-	-	TRBV18	CASSLTEGYGYTF	TGTGCCAGCTCACTTACCGAGGGCTATGGCTACACCTTC
TRBJ1-1	TRBD1	-	TRBV5-4	CASSWTGRKNTEAFF	TGTGCCAGCAGCTGGACAGGGCGCAAGAACACTGAAGCTTTCTTT
TRBJ1-2	-	-	TRBV5-6	CASSLGGRDSYGYTF	TGTGCCAGCAGCCTGGGAGGAAGAGATTCCTATGGCTACACCTTC
TRBJ1-1	-	once	TRBV10-3	CATSGATNTEAFF	TGTGCCACTTCAGGGGCGACGAACACTGAAGCTTTCTTT
TRBJ1-1	TRBD1	-	TRBV4-1	CASSPDRGPEAFF	TGCGCCAGCAGCCCCGACAGGGGACCTGAAGCTTTCTTT
TRBJ1-5	-	-	TRBV2	CASSESAVGTHQPQHF	TGTGCCAGCAGTGAAAGCGCAGTTGGAACCCACCAGCCCCAGCATTTT
TRBJ2-4	-	-	TRBV5-1	CASSLAGAGANIQYF	TGCGCCAGCAGCTTGGCAGGGGCAGGGGCCAACATTCAGTACTTC
TRBJ1-3	-	-	TRBV5-1	CASSFGRGNTIYF	TGCGCCAGCAGCTTCGGTAGAGGAAACACCATATATTTT
TRBJ1-2	-	-	TRBV7-8	CASSLGGQGGTIFTF	TGTGCCAGCAGCTTAGGGGGACAAGGAGGTACAATATTCACCTTC
TRBJ2-2	TRBD2	-	TRBV18	CASSPRLAVANTGELFF	TGTGCCAGCTCACCACGACTAGCGGTGGCGAACACCGGGGAGCTGTTTTTT
TRBJ2-7	TRBD2	-	TRBV12-5	CASGLVAGGNPYEQYF	TGTGCTAGTGGTTTGGTCGCGGGGGGCAACCCCTACGAGCAGTACTTC
TRBJ2-1	-	-	TRBV3-1/TRBV3-2	CASSQALNNEQFF	TGTGCCAGCAGCCAAGCCCTAAACAATGAGCAGTTCTTC
TRBJ1-1	-	-	TRBV3-1/TRBV3-2	CASSQDITEAFF	TGTGCCAGCAGCCAAGATATTACTGAAGCTTTCTTT
TRBJ2-3	-	once	TRBV5-1	CASSLGGSTDTQYF	TGCGCCAGCAGCTTGGGAGGGAGCACAGATACGCAGTATTTT
TRBJ2-3	-	-	TRBV7-3	CASSLTQTGSDTQYF	TGTGCCAGCAGCTTAACCCAAACAGGGTCCGATACGCAGTATTTT
TRBJ1-3	-	-	TRBV19	CASSTDGSGNTIYF	TGTGCCAGTAGTACAGACGGCTCTGGAAACACCATATATTTT
TRBJ1-6	TRBD1	-	TRBV3-1/TRBV3-2	CASSQGVGRGQGISSYNSPLHF	TGTGCCAGCAGCCAAGGGGTAGGACGGGGACAGGGGATAAGCTCCTATAATTCACCCCTCCACTTT
TRBJ2-3	TRBD2	-	TRBV5-1	CASHVTSGGADTQYF	TGCGCCAGCCATGTGACTAGCGGGGGCGCAGATACGCAGTATTTT
TRBJ2-5	TRBD1	-	TRBV14	CASSHTGTGVKETQYF	TGTGCCAGCAGCCATACGGGGACAGGGGTTAAAGAGACCCAGTACTTC
TRBJ1-5	-	once	TRBV27	CASSSGFSGNQPQHF	TGTGCCAGCAGCTCCGGGTTCTCGGGCAATCAGCCCCAGCATTTT
TRBJ2-7	-	-	TRBV19	CASSKGLSYEQYF	TGTGCCAGTAGTAAGGGACTCTCCTACGAGCAGTACTTC
TRBJ2-7	-	-	TRBV7-3	CASSLGPRTGTHEQYF	TGTGCCAGCAGCTTAGGCCCTCGCACAGGGACCCACGAGCAGTACTTC
TRBJ1-4	-	-	TRBV6-5	CASTLAANEKLFF	TGTGCCAGTACCTTAGCCGCTAATGAAAAACTGTTTTTT
TRBJ1-6	-	-	TRBV7-9	CASSLEGLQNSPLHF	TGTGCCAGCAGCTTAGAGGGACTCCAAAATTCACCCCTCCACTTT
TRBJ2-3	-	once	TRBV13	CASSLIGTDTQYF	TGTGCCAGCAGCTTAATAGGCACAGATACGCAGTATTTT
TRBJ2-5	-	-	TRBV2	CASSRQETQYF	TGTGCCAGCAGTCGCCAAGAGACCCAGTACTTC
TRBJ1-2	-	-	TRBV2	CASSEFGGAGANYGYTF	TGTGCCAGCAGTGAATTCGGGGGGGCCGGGGCTAACTATGGCTACACCTTC
TRBJ1-2	TRBD1	-	TRBV28	CASQGDRLNYGYTF	TGTGCCAGCCAGGGGGACAGACTAAACTATGGCTACACCTTC
TRBJ1-4	-	-	TRBV15	CATSRGGKATNEKLFF	TGTGCCACCAGCAGAGGCGGAAAGGCAACTAATGAAAAACTGTTTTTT
TRBJ1-1	-	-	TRBV6-5	CASKQGLLAFF	TGTGCCAGCAAGCAGGGTCTGTTGGCTTTCTTT
TRBJ2-7	TRBD1	-	TRBV5-1	CASSNGTGGLYEQYF	TGCGCCAGCAGCAACGGGACAGGGGGACTCTACGAGCAGTACTTC
TRBJ1-2	-	once	TRBV19	CASSINTGSYGYTF	TGTGCCAGTAGTATTAACACCGGGAGCTATGGCTACACCTTC
TRBJ2-2	-	-	TRBV27	CASSSNRFHTGELFF	TGTGCCAGCAGTTCAAATCGGTTCCACACCGGGGAGCTGTTTTTT
TRBJ1-4	TRBD1	-	TRBV19	CASSKDRVNEKLFF	TGTGCCAGTAGTAAGGACAGGGTTAATGAAAAACTGTTTTTT
TRBJ2-7	TRBD1	-	TRBV4-1	CASSQELGQSSYEQYF	TGCGCCAGCAGCCAAGAACTGGGACAGAGCTCCTACGAGCAGTACTTC
TRBJ2-2	-	-	TRBV6-4	CASSAPGAGGELFF	TGTGCCAGCAGCGCTCCAGGGGCTGGCGGGGAGCTGTTTTTT
TRBJ2-7	TRBD1	-	TRBV6-6	CASSPPGQGNYEQYF	TGTGCCAGCAGTCCCCCGGGACAGGGAAACTACGAGCAGTACTTC
TRBJ2-6	-	-	TRBV5-1	CASSLRGSGANVLTF	TGCGCCAGCAGCTTAAGGGGCTCTGGGGCCAACGTCCTGACTTTC